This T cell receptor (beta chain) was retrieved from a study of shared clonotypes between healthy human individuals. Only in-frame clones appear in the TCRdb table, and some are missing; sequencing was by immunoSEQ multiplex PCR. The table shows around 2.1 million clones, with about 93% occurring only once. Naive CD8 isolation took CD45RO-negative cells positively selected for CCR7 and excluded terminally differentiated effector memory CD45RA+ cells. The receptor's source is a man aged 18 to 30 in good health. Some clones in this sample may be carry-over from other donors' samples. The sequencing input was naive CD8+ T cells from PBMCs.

CDR3 sequence reads: CASSLGLGGRRATEAFF. Written as DNA, the CDR3 is TGTGCCAGCAGCTTAGGCCTCGGGGGAAGGAGAGCCACTGAAGCTTTCTTT. V is TRBV13 and J is TRBJ1-1, with a possible D match to TRBD1 (5 bases). Germline V gives CDR1 PRHDT, CDR2 FYEKMQ (reference sequence). The CDR3 has 17 residues. V was cut by 0 bases and J by 4 bases, with 18 bases left in between.